A selection of T cell receptor beta chains follows, all from one sample in a study of blood T cell repertoires in COVID-19. Libraries were prepared by immunoSEQ multiplex PCR; TCRdb keeps only in-frame clonotypes and omits some of them. The repertoire holds 130,000 to 150,000 clones, with around 83% as singletons. Sequenced input: peripheral blood. The receptors stem from a woman of 80 years or more with acute or convalescent COVID-19. Both conserved end residues are trimmed from each CDR3. The D gene is left open where the match is weak.

D,V,CDR3
-,TRBV19,ASSPLGGRGESPLH
TRBD1,TRBV11-2,ASSLYPGGNEQY
-,TRBV5-6,ASSLEGVGTGELF
-,TRBV18,ASSLREADQPQH
-,TRBV10-3,AISPGDNSNQPQH
-,TRBV6-5,ASGRNTEAF
-,TRBV10-2,ASSAPQGGGTGELF
-,TRBV15,ATSSDRQELF
-,TRBV7-2,ASSLGGGAAIPGELF
TRBD1,TRBV2,ASSLRTGGNNEQF
-,TRBV6-2/TRBV6-3,ASSYDVIGGLYQETQY
-,TRBV16,ASRQGAFGNTIY
TRBD1,TRBV5-1,ASSSRTGENTEAF
TRBD1,TRBV28,ASSTAPGQGSSEQY
TRBD1,TRBV6-4,ASSDAGQRGYT
-,TRBV3-1/TRBV3-2,ASSRPSSYEQY
-,TRBV6-5,ASKVTGSGRGYT
-,TRBV3-1/TRBV3-2,ASSLRGGEGEKLF
TRBD1,TRBV4-3,ASSRETGFAEKLF
TRBD2,TRBV7-2,ASSLGQLAGGPDTQY
TRBD1,TRBV4-1,ASSQSGQGVNEQF
-,TRBV6-2/TRBV6-3,ASSSLTENTEAF
TRBD1,TRBV19,ASSTGTGVNYGYT
TRBD2,TRBV4-3,ASSLVLAGGTLGNEQF
-,TRBV5-1,ASSLEGQNYGYT
TRBD1,TRBV10-3,AINGQVNTEAF
-,TRBV10-1,ARGTTCTDTQY
TRBD1,TRBV3-1/TRBV3-2,ASSQDKGAYYGYT
TRBD1,TRBV5-4,ASSDYRGTNEKLF
TRBD1,TRBV7-2,AKRQGWDTEAF
TRBD2,TRBV7-2,ASSIAGGSYEQY
TRBD1,TRBV5-6,ASSRQGTAYEQY
TRBD1,TRBV12-5,ASGLGTASKAF
-,TRBV5-1,ASSRLGPGVYMNTEAF
TRBD2,TRBV4-1,ASSQDQRGSAIGTQY
-,TRBV27,ASSFGRRSTGELF
TRBD1,TRBV7-8,ASSLGGQGTFIY
-,TRBV6-1,ASSVATYSNQPQH
-,TRBV5-1,ASSLVLNTEAF
-,TRBV19,ASGGLRRGDNEQF
-,TRBV5-1,ASSLDQGWDEKLF
-,TRBV6-5,ASSQGSVNT
-,TRBV5-1,ASSLVTGYYEQY
-,TRBV28,ASSLGGISSGNTIY
-,TRBV12-3/TRBV12-4,AGSLQGYGYT
TRBD1,TRBV18,ASSSGQGTEAF
-,TRBV7-2,ASSLQGWNSPLH
-,TRBV6-5,ASKRGGNTEAF
TRBD1,TRBV3-1/TRBV3-2,ASSQENRGITGELF
TRBD2,TRBV2,ASSDLAELANTGELF
TRBD2,TRBV27,ASSFRRGAKYNEQF
TRBD1,TRBV4-1,ASSSPGQRKTGELF
-,TRBV6-5,ASSDRFSNQPQH
TRBD1,TRBV6-5,ASSYRKGAGETQY
-,TRBV2,ASSEQGGGNTIY
-,TRBV2,ASNFRGDMDTQY
TRBD2,TRBV7-3,ASSPRTSGGTGELF
-,TRBV6-2/TRBV6-3,ASSYSGGSTYEQY